This entry concerns a single T cell receptor (beta chain). Under the authors' procedure: By means of reference gene primer amplification, nucleated cell counts were estimated. Sequenced by immunoSEQ multiplex PCR; TCRdb stores in-frame clones only, minus some. V, J and clone size reflect that table, while D and trimming were determined from the DNA. This table has about 230,000 clones, 85% to 90% appearing once. Germline V CDR1 and CDR2: MDHEN, SYDVKM. The CDR3 runs to 14 residues. V lost 4 bases and J 6 bases, leaving 15 bases between the germline ends. The entry originates in a study of blood T cell repertoires in COVID-19. On the study more broadly: Whether acute or convalescent, the COVID-19 samples came from the United States, Italy and Spain. T cells, B-cell-depleted T cells, or PBMCs provided the cDNA or gDNA that served as material.

Seattle cases were enrolled at active infection and followed longitudinally. Sequenced material: peripheral blood. This sequence was found in a young man with COVID-19, enrolled during active disease. J is TRBJ1-2 and V is TRBV28; a weak D match, TRBD1 (6 bases). CDR3 sequence reads: CASSSGGRQNGYTF. In DNA form, the CDR3 reads TGTGCCAGCAGTTCCGGGGGGCGGCAAAATGGCTACACCTTC.